This T cell receptor beta chain was documented in a study of T cells in Graves' hyperthyroidism and ophthalmopathy. Findings and caveats of the study: Stable hyperthyroidism was separated from ophthalmopathy by a model based on 13 V-J features.

This clonotype was observed a handful of times. What it binds is not known. The investigators amplified TCR beta CDR3 regions from RNA transcripts. HTBI primers were the set used in a first-round RT-PCR of the TCR CDR3. TCRdb redid the calling of the multiplex PCR reads with MiXCR, one entry per CDR3 protein. Of 600,000 or so distinct CDR3 sequences listed, roughly 15% are singletons. V lost 5 bases and J 6 bases, leaving 11 bases between the germline ends. Germline V gene lookup returns CDR1 DFQATT and CDR2 SNEGSKA (reference sequence). The CDR3 runs 11 residues. The chain couples TRBV20-1 to TRBJ2-7; perhaps TRBD1 as D (6 bases). The TCR was taken from a woman aged 30 to 39 with Graves' hyperthyroidism. Sample: blood. The CDR3 DNA is TGCAGTGCTGTACAGGGAACCGAGCAGTACTTC. Translating gives CSAVQGTEQYF.